Each of the 25 T cell receptor beta chains below was sequenced from the same sample in a study of OX40 agonist ivuxolimab in advanced cancers. Clones were read by immunoSEQ multiplex PCR, and TCRdb kept only the in-frame ones, dropping some. The sample carries roughly 50,000 clones, approximately 80% recorded once. The source material was CD4+ or CD8+ T cells sorted from blood, sampled in a trial of the OX40 agonist ivuxolimab. These receptors all stem from an adult with an advanced solid tumor such as melanoma, head and neck, liver or kidney cancer.

This clone was observed once. This chain uses TRBV5-1 with TRBJ2-5; TRBD1 agrees at 7 bases. Germline CDR1 and CDR2: SGHRS and YFSETQ. V lost 3 bases, J lost 5 bases, and 10 bases stayed unmatched. This CDR3 region has 15 residues. The CDR3 is CASSSLTGKRETQYF. The CDR3 nucleotides read TGCGCCAGCAGCTCCCTGACAGGGAAGAGGGAGACCCAGTACTTC.

This rearrangement joins TRBV9 to TRBJ2-2, with TRBD2 matching over 9 bases. The CDR3 is made up of 14 amino acids. Germline trimming cut 4 bases from V and 3 bases from J; bases unmatched to any gene: 1. CDR1 and CDR2 (germline): SGDLS, YYNGEE. The CDR3 region is CASSRTSDTGELFF. CDR3 DNA sequence: TGTGCCAGCAGCCGGACTAGCGACACCGGGGAGCTGTTTTTT.

V gene TRBV2 combines with J gene TRBJ1-1, with a tentative D call TRBD1 (6 bases). Deletions cut 6 bases from V and 5 bases from J, with 13 bases between. Germline CDR1 reads SNHLY; CDR2 reads FYNNEI. CDR3 length equals 13 residues. DNA of the CDR3: TGTGCCAGCAGAGAGGGGGGAAGGACTGAAGCTTTCTTT. It encodes CASREGGRTEAFF.

V gene TRBV19 combines with J gene TRBJ2-3; a possible D gene is TRBD2 (6 bases). The V gene's germline CDR1 is LNHDA and CDR2 SQIVND (reference sequence). Trimming stripped 7 bases from V and 0 bases from J, with 11 bases between. The length of the CDR3 is 14 residues. CDR3 DNA sequence: TGTGCCAGTACCTCGGGACTTAGCACAGATACGCAGTATTTT. Protein product: CASTSGLSTDTQYF.

Sample share makes this clone medium-sized. The chain couples TRBV7-2 to TRBJ1-5; the D is unclear. CDR3 length equals 14 residues. Germline V gene sequence: CDR1 SGHTA, CDR2 FQGNSA. V shed 1 base and J shed 9 bases, with 13 bases lying between them. The CDR3 here is CASSLVAAGGPQHF. The CDR3 DNA sequence: TGTGCCAGCAGCTTAGTTGCAGCCGGAGGGCCCCAGCATTTT.

The chain is built from TRBV28 and TRBJ1-2; 7 nucleotides line up with TRBD1. The CDR3 covers 16 residues. Per the germline V gene, CDR1 is MDHEN and CDR2 is SYDVKM. V trimming: 6 bases; J trimming: 3 bases; junction bases outside the gene matches: 13. The CDR3 protein is CASSLLGQRWDYGYTF. The CDR3 DNA is TGTGCCAGCAGCCTCCTGGGACAGCGCTGGGACTATGGCTACACCTTC.

This clone was picked up one time. The chain uses TRBV5-6 and TRBJ2-7; a possible D gene is TRBD1 (6 bases). This CDR3 comprises 12 residues. The germline CDR1 and CDR2 sequences are SGHDT and YYEEEE. The V and J ends lost 5 bases and 6 bases respectively, with 12 bases between them. CDR3 amino acids: CASSGPTGEQYF. The CDR3 coding sequence is TGTGCCAGCAGTGGTCCGACAGGCGAGCAGTACTTC. Based on the CDR3 plus reference TRBV5-6 and TRBJ2-7, the full variable domain is DAGVTQSPTHLIKTRGQQVTLRCSPKSGHDTVSWYQQALGQGPQFIFQYYEEEERQRGNFPDRFSGHQFPNYSSELNVNALLLGDSALYLCASSGPTGEQYFGPGTRLTVT.

The chain joins TRBV5-8 to TRBJ1-2; unclear D gene. Looked up from germline, CDR1 is SGHTS and CDR2 is YDEGEE. This CDR3 has 13 residues. V was pared by 0 bases and J by 3 bases, with 6 bases between. The CDR3: CASSLDGYYGYTF. The CDR3 coding sequence is TGTGCCAGCAGCTTGGACGGGTACTATGGCTACACCTTC.

The rearrangement links TRBV29-1 to TRBJ2-3, with TRBD2 matching over 13 bases. V was clipped by 1 base and J by 2 bases; unmatched bases: 3. Per germline, CDR1 SQVTM and CDR2 ANQGSEA. CDR3 length: 16 amino acids. The CDR3, as DNA: TGCAGCGTTGAAGGCACTAGCGGGGGGGCCACAGATACGCAGTATTTT. Its translation: CSVEGTSGGATDTQYF.

The genes are TRBV9 and TRBJ2-3; 7 bases are a match to TRBD1. The V segment lost 3 bases and the J segment 0 bases; nucleotides outside the gene matches: 4. The CDR3 length is 15 residues. The germline V gene has CDR1 SGDLS and CDR2 YYNGEE. This CDR3 is CASSGSGQSTDTQYF. The CDR3 nucleotides are TGTGCCAGCAGCGGATCGGGACAGAGCACAGATACGCAGTATTTT.

This clone was observed once. This chain connects TRBV5-1 to TRBJ2-2, with TRBD1 as a possible D gene (5 bases). This CDR3 contains 15 residues. V lost 2 bases to trimming and J lost 1 base, with 9 bases between them. From germline, CDR1 is SGHRS and CDR2 YFSETQ. CDR3 region: CASSFNQGNTGELFF. The CDR3 region has the DNA TGCGCCAGCAGCTTTAACCAGGGGAACACCGGGGAGCTGTTTTTT.

V and J are TRBV7-2 and TRBJ2-5, with TRBD2 matching 8 bases. Germline V lookup: CDR1 SGHTA, CDR2 FQGNSA. J gave up 3 bases and V 5 bases, and 11 bases lay outside the gene matches. This CDR3 has 16 amino acids. The CDR3 sequence is CASSQGSGTREETQYF. The CDR3 coding sequence is TGTGCCAGCAGCCAAGGATCCGGGACTAGAGAAGAGACCCAGTACTTC.

The rearrangement links TRBV5-1 to TRBJ2-3, with D unresolved. Germline loops: CDR1 SGHRS, CDR2 YFSETQ. The CDR3 is made up of 15 amino acids. Trimming removed 5 bases at V and 0 bases at J, with 13 bases between. CDR3 in DNA: TGCGCCAGCAGTGAACGGCCCGCTAGCACAGATACGCAGTATTTT. Translating gives CASSERPASTDTQYF.

The chain couples TRBV25-1 to TRBJ1-1; tentatively, D is TRBD1 (6 bases). The V gene's germline CDR1 is MGHDK and CDR2 SYGVNS. The CDR3 runs to 14 residues. Trimming pared 4 bases from V and 6 bases from J, leaving 15 bases between. CDR3 residues: CASSVGGMGAEAFF. The CDR3 DNA follows: TGTGCCAGCAGTGTTGGGGGCATGGGGGCTGAAGCTTTCTTT.

V and J are TRBV12-2 and TRBJ2-7; TRBD1 is the table's D call and was not checked against the DNA. TRBV12-2 counts as a pseudogene. The CDR3 totals 17 residues. In DNA, the CDR3 is TGTGCAAGTCGCTTAGCAATGAGAACAGGGGGCATCTACGAGCAGTACGTC. It translates to CASRLAMRTGGIYEQYV.

The J gene is TRBJ1-1, the V gene TRBV6-5; D might be TRBD1 (6 bases). The CDR3 covers 15 residues. Between the trimmed V and J ends, which lost 2 bases and 4 bases, there was a span of 14 bases. Germline V gene sequence: CDR1 MNHEY, CDR2 SVGAGI. The CDR3 coding sequence is TGTGCCAGCAGTTACAGGGGGTTAGCGGGCACTGAAGCTTTCTTT. It yields the protein CASSYRGLAGTEAFF.

J is TRBJ2-7 and V is TRBV7-3; perhaps TRBD1 as D (6 bases). Per the germline V gene, CDR1 is SGHTA and CDR2 is FQGTGA. There are 12 residues in the CDR3. Trimming took off 5 bases at V and 8 bases at J, with 13 bases between the two ends. This CDR3 is CASSHPTGKQYF. DNA for the CDR3: TGTGCCAGCAGCCACCCGACAGGAAAGCAGTACTTC.

The J gene is TRBJ2-1, the V gene TRBV30; the D is unclear. The germline V gene encodes CDR1 GTSNPN and CDR2 SVGIG (reference sequence). V shed 0 bases and J shed 7 bases, with 4 bases lying between them. The CDR3 is 11 residues long. In DNA, the CDR3 is TGTGCCTGGAGTGTGGGGAATGAGCAGTTCTTC. Its translation is CAWSVGNEQFF.

This CDR3 reads CASSEPSFSGANVLTF. Here the CDR3 DNA reads TGTGCCAGCAGTGAACCCAGCTTCTCTGGGGCCAACGTCCTGACTTTC. The chain uses TRBV6-1 and TRBJ2-6, with D unresolved. The germline V and J ends were trimmed by 2 bases and 0 bases, with 8 bases remaining between them. The germline V gene encodes CDR1 MNHNS and CDR2 SASEGT. This CDR3 has 16 residues.

The CDR3 region is CASSPRGKAGELFF. For the CDR3, the DNA is TGTGCCAGCTCACCACGGGGGAAAGCCGGGGAGCTGTTTTTT. The genes are TRBV18 and TRBJ2-2, with D perhaps assigned TRBD1 or TRBD2 (5 bases each). The CDR3 is 14 amino acids. The V gene lost 1 base and the J gene lost 6 bases, with 9 bases spanning the gap. Germline CDR1 KGHSH, CDR2 LQKENI.

This chain connects TRBV6-1 to TRBJ1-1; D remains ambiguous. CDR1 and CDR2 from the germline V gene are MNHNS and SASEGT. Trimming cost V 7 bases and J 1 base, with 13 bases left between them. This CDR3 region has 14 residues. The CDR3 spells CASKVRAQNTEAFF. DNA for the CDR3: TGTGCCAGCAAGGTCCGAGCTCAGAACACTGAAGCTTTCTTT.

The CDR3: CASSSGLAGGSYEQYF. CDR3 in DNA: TGTGCCAGCTCATCGGGACTAGCGGGAGGGTCCTACGAGCAGTACTTC. This chain joins TRBV18 and TRBJ2-7; 16 bases map to TRBD2. CDR3 length: 16 amino acids. Germline V gene lookup returns CDR1 KGHSH and CDR2 LQKENI. With 5 bases clipped from V and 1 base from J, the junction kept 2 bases outside the gene matches.

The chain combines TRBV6-1 with TRBJ2-1; D may correspond to TRBD1 or TRBD2 (6 bases each). The ends were cut back, 4 bases at V and 8 bases at J, with 12 bases in the middle. Germline V gene sequence: CDR1 MNHNS, CDR2 SASEGT. This CDR3 has 13 amino acids. This CDR3 is CASSALRGDEQFF. CDR3 bases: TGTGCCAGCAGTGCCTTGAGGGGGGATGAGCAGTTCTTC.

The V and J genes are TRBV28 and TRBJ1-2; D not resolved. Trimming stripped 7 bases from V and 3 bases from J, with 12 bases between. Germline values: CDR1 MDHEN, CDR2 SYDVKM. This CDR3 spans 13 amino acids. CDR3 region: CASNLSGDYGYTF. CDR3 nucleotide sequence: TGTGCCAGCAACCTATCAGGCGACTATGGCTACACCTTC.

The CDR3 nucleotides read TGTGCCAGCAGTACAGGGGGCAACTATGGCTACACCTTC. Its protein is CASSTGGNYGYTF. This sequence joins TRBV2 and TRBJ1-2, with 9 bases aligning to TRBD1. Per germline, CDR1 SNHLY and CDR2 FYNNEI. The CDR3 sequence is 13 residues long. Losses at the gene ends were 5 bases for V and 2 bases for J; bases not matched to a gene: 0.